This T cell receptor (beta chain) was profiled in a study of blood T cell repertoires in COVID-19. Enrolment of Seattle patients took place during active infection, and they were followed longitudinally. The CDR3 runs to 15 residues. The ends were cut back, 0 bases at V and 1 base at J, with 10 bases in the middle. In germline, CDR1 is SGHKS, CDR2 YYEKEE (reference sequence). Per the authors' pipeline: Estimation of nucleated cell counts relied on the amplification of reference gene primers. This table comes from immunoSEQ multiplex PCR, and its TCRdb copy is limited to in-frame clones, with some not included. The V and J calls and clone size are taken from that table; D and trimming were inferred from the DNA. Altogether about 160,000 clones are present, approximately 79% being singletons, with the ten largest covering around 8.1%. In its sample, this clone was seen a few times.

Input material: peripheral blood. This sequence was found in a woman in her sixties or seventies with COVID-19, enrolled during active disease. The chain links TRBV5-5 to TRBJ1-1; D possibly corresponds to TRBD1 (6 bases). CDR3 sequence: CASSLAGTSNTEAFF. CDR3 sequence (DNA): TGTGCCAGCAGCTTGGCAGGGACATCGAACACTGAAGCTTTCTTT. Full variable domain (rest looked up from reference TRBV5-5 and TRBJ1-1): DAGVTQSPTHLIKTRGQQVTLRCSPISGHKSVSWYQQVLGQGPQFIFQYYEKEERGRGNFPDRFSARQFPNYSSELNVNALLLGDSALYLCASSLAGTSNTEAFFGQGTRLTVV.